A single sample gave rise to the 11 T cell receptor beta chains below, sequenced in a study of T cell changes during pregnancy in multiple sclerosis. Sequencing used immunoSEQ multiplex PCR; TCRdb keeps in-frame clones, though not all of them. Found here are around 68,000 clones, 91% of them singletons; the top ten hold around 2.2%. The sample consisted of peripheral blood, taken in the third trimester of pregnancy. The receptors were sampled from a female donor in good health, enrolled as a control in a pregnancy study.

This chain joins TRBV6-5 and TRBJ2-2; 13 bases are shared with TRBD2. The germline V gene encodes CDR1 MNHEY and CDR2 SVGAGI. V lost 6 bases, J lost 9 bases, and 7 bases stayed unmatched. The CDR3 contains 15 residues. The CDR3 reads CASSWTSGGPRELFF. The CDR3 DNA reads as TGTGCCAGCAGCTGGACTAGCGGGGGTCCTCGGGAGCTGTTTTTT.

V and J are TRBV27 and TRBJ1-1; D unresolved. V was cut by 3 bases and J by 6 bases, with 14 bases left in between. This CDR3 contains 14 residues. CDR1 and CDR2 from the germline V gene are MNHEY and SMNVEV (reference sequence). The DNA of the CDR3 is TGTGCCAGCAGTTTGGCGGGGTTTAGCGCTGAAGCTTTCTTT. Protein: CASSLAGFSAEAFF.

This clone is a singleton in its sample. CDR3 protein: CARSLGQGRSYEQYF. Written as DNA, the CDR3 is TGTGCCAGAAGCTTAGGACAGGGCCGCTCCTACGAGCAGTACTTC. The chain combines TRBV5-3 with TRBJ2-7; 8 bases fit TRBD1. TRBV5-3 counts as an open reading frame of uncertain function. J gave up 0 bases and V 2 bases, and 4 bases lay outside the gene matches. The CDR3 is 15 residues long.

The rearrangement uses TRBV10-3 and TRBJ2-1, with TRBD2 identical over 7 bases. The CDR3 consists of 15 residues. J lost 2 bases, V lost 2 bases, and 3 bases had no gene match. CDR1 is ENHRY, CDR2 SYGVKD, per germline. DNA for the CDR3: TGTGCCATCAGTGAGGACAGCGGGGCCTACAATGAGCAGTTCTTC. Its translation is CAISEDSGAYNEQFF.

The count of this clone is one. In DNA, the CDR3 is TGTGCCAGTACCTGGGACAGGGAGGGGGAGCTGTTTTTT. It encodes CASTWDREGELFF. The chain combines TRBV19 with TRBJ2-2, with 9 bases matching TRBD1. The CDR3 is 13 amino acids. Germline-derived CDR1 and CDR2 are LNHDA and SQIVND (reference sequence). The junction had 5 bases not matched to a gene; V was cut back by 7 bases and J by 8 bases.

This rearrangement joins TRBV28 to TRBJ2-2; no clear D gene. The V and J ends lost 6 bases and 4 bases respectively, with 12 bases between them. This CDR3 is built from 14 residues. The V gene's germline CDR1 is MDHEN and CDR2 SYDVKM. CDR3 sequence (DNA): TGTGCCAGCAGACGAGCCGGCGGCACCGGGGAGCTGTTTTTT. Translated, it gives CASRRAGGTGELFF.

V usage is TRBV10-3 and J usage is TRBJ1-1; 7 bases are shared with TRBD1. The V gene end was trimmed by 8 bases and the J gene end by 2 bases; junction bases not matched to a gene: 5. The CDR3 is 13 amino acids. CDR1 ENHRY and CDR2 SYGVKD come from the germline V gene. The CDR3 nucleotides are TGTGCCATCGGCAGGGACAGCAACACTGAAGCTTTCTTT. Its protein product is CAIGRDSNTEAFF.

The V and J genes are TRBV5-1 and TRBJ2-7, with 9 bases identical to TRBD1. Germline loops: CDR1 SGHRS, CDR2 YFSETQ. The CDR3 length is 14 residues. The J segment lost 2 bases and the V segment lost 4 bases, leaving 4 bases of the junction unmatched. The CDR3: CASSGRTGAYEQYF. The CDR3 DNA follows: TGCGCCAGCAGCGGGAGGACAGGGGCCTACGAGCAGTACTTC.

The chain is built from TRBV2 and TRBJ2-2; 11 bases align to TRBD2. J lost 7 bases, V lost 9 bases, and 7 bases had no gene match. The germline CDR1 and CDR2 sequences are SNHLY and FYNNEI. CDR3 length: 14 residues. The CDR3 DNA reads TGTGCCAGTAGCGGGAGGGATGGGAACGGGGAGCTGTTTTTT. Its translation is CASSGRDGNGELFF.

This clone is a singleton in its sample. The chain uses TRBV29-1 and TRBJ2-1; D not resolved. The germline V gene encodes CDR1 SQVTM and CDR2 ANQGSEA. Trimming shortened V by 4 bases and J by 15 bases, and 10 bases separated the two germline ends. The CDR3 is made up of 9 amino acids. The CDR3 reads CSVGSSRFF. The DNA for the CDR3 is TGCAGCGTTGGGTCTAGTCGGTTCTTC.

The CDR3 here is CASSLEVYRDEQFF. DNA for the CDR3: TGTGCCAGCAGCTTAGAGGTTTACAGGGATGAGCAGTTCTTC. The chain carries TRBV7-9 and TRBJ2-1, with a tentative D call TRBD1 (6 bases). This CDR3 region has 14 residues. Germline V gene data show CDR1 as SEHNR and CDR2 as FQNEAQ (reference sequence). Trimming stripped 1 base from V and 8 bases from J, with 12 bases between.